These 28 T cell receptor beta chains were sequenced from one sample in a study of blood T cell repertoires in COVID-19. Data came from immunoSEQ multiplex PCR; TCRdb stores just in-frame clones and leaves some out. The sample records over 110,000 clones, roughly 79% being singletons. The specimen was peripheral blood. Receptor source: a human donor in a cohort sampled during active COVID-19.

This clone is a singleton in its sample. The chain joins TRBV6-5 to TRBJ2-7; 9 bases match TRBD1. CDR1 is MNHEY and CDR2 is SVGAGI in the germline V gene. Trimming removed 7 bases from V and 2 bases from J; junction bases left unmatched: 9. The CDR3 loop spans 15 amino acids. CDR3 amino acids: CASMEGTGGAYEQYF. CDR3 in DNA: TGTGCCAGCATGGAGGGCACAGGGGGCGCCTACGAGCAGTACTTC.

This clone was observed a few times. J is TRBJ2-7 and V is TRBV2; TRBD1 matches 10 bases. Germline V gives CDR1 SNHLY, CDR2 FYNNEI. This CDR3 contains 14 residues. V lost 7 bases to trimming and J lost 5 bases; unmatched junction nucleotides: 8. CDR3 in DNA: TGTGCCAGCAAGGACAGGGGGAGCTCGGACGAGCAGTACTTC. Encoded protein: CASKDRGSSDEQYF. Filled out from reference TRBV2 and TRBJ2-7, the complete variable domain reads EPEVTQTPSHQVTQMGQEVILRCVPISNHLYFYWYRQILGQKVEFLVSFYNNEISEKSEIFDDQFSVERPDGSNFTLKIRSTKLEDSAMYFCASKDRGSSDEQYFGPGTRLTVT.

This clone was counted a few times. The V gene is TRBV23-1, the J gene TRBJ2-1; TRBD2 matches at 11 bases. TRBV23-1 is reported as an ORF; its role is uncertain. This CDR3 is 15 amino acids long. The V gene end was trimmed by 5 bases and the J gene end by 4 bases; junction bases not matched to a gene: 4. The CDR3 coding sequence is TGCGCCAGCAGTACTAGCGGGAGCGGTTACAATGAGCAGTTCTTC. This gives the protein CASSTSGSGYNEQFF.

The chain is built from TRBV15 and TRBJ1-4; D might be TRBD1 (5 bases). The CDR3 runs to 16 residues. CDR1 and CDR2 (germline): LNHNV, YYDKDF (reference sequence). The V and J ends lost 0 bases and 8 bases respectively, with 16 bases between them. The CDR3 bases are TGTGCCACCAGCAGAGATAAGGACATACGGGAGGAAAAACTGTTTTTT. Its translation: CATSRDKDIREEKLFF.

This chain connects TRBV6-2 or TRBV6-3 to TRBJ2-7, with 7 bases identical to TRBD1. The CDR3 is 15 amino acids. The germline gives CDR1 MNHEY, CDR2 SVGEGT. The V segment lost 0 bases and the J segment 0 bases; nucleotides outside the gene matches: 2. The DNA for the CDR3 is TGTGCCAGCAGTTACTCGGGGGACAGCTCCTACGAGCAGTACTTC. This encodes CASSYSGDSSYEQYF.

The chain combines TRBV28 with TRBJ2-7; 11 bases fit TRBD2. V shed 7 bases, J shed 6 bases, and the junction held 8 bases outside the gene matches. The CDR3 is made up of 14 amino acids. Per the germline V gene, CDR1 is MDHEN and CDR2 is SYDVKM. CDR3: CASKVAGGRGEQYF. In DNA, the CDR3 is TGTGCCAGCAAGGTAGCGGGAGGGCGGGGCGAGCAGTACTTC.

V is TRBV5-8 and J is TRBJ2-2; no firm D call. Trimming removed 7 bases from V and 3 bases from J, with 16 bases in between. There are 15 residues in the CDR3. Germline loops: CDR1 SGHTS, CDR2 YDEGEE. The CDR3 sequence: CASHTVRLDTGELFF. CDR3 DNA sequence: TGTGCCAGCCATACCGTGAGGTTGGACACCGGGGAGCTGTTTTTT.

The V and J genes are TRBV28 and TRBJ1-5; D perhaps matches TRBD1 (5 bases). Trimming removed 3 bases from V and 2 bases from J, with 17 bases in between. CDR3 length equals 17 residues. The V gene's germline CDR1 is MDHEN and CDR2 SYDVKM. The DNA for the CDR3 is TGTGCCAGCAGTTTCATCGGGGGGGGATACGGCAATCAGCCCCAGCATTTT. This encodes CASSFIGGGYGNQPQHF. The whole variable domain, filled in from reference TRBV28 and TRBJ1-5, reads DVKVTQSSRYLVKRTGEKVFLECVQDMDHENMFWYRQDPGLGLRLIYFSYDVKMKEKGDIPEGYSVSREKKERFSLILESASTNQTSMYLCASSFIGGGYGNQPQHFGDGTRLSIL.

V is TRBV2 and J is TRBJ1-5, with 8 bases fitting TRBD1. Germline V gives CDR1 SNHLY, CDR2 FYNNEI. The CDR3 is made up of 15 amino acids. With V trimmed by 4 bases and J by 4 bases, 6 bases remained unmatched. Here the CDR3 DNA reads TGTGCCAGCAGTGGAATCACAGGGGGGAATCAGCCCCAGCATTTT. It encodes CASSGITGGNQPQHF.

This clone was found once. The chain is built from TRBV4-3 and TRBJ2-7, with TRBD1 matching 10 bases. The CDR3 loop spans 16 amino acids. The V gene's germline CDR1 is LGHNA and CDR2 YSLEER. V gave up 1 base and J gave up 4 bases; unmatched junction bases: 7. The CDR3 DNA sequence: TGCGCCAGCAGCCAAGTTGGGGACAGGGGTAATTACGAGCAGTACTTC. It specifies CASSQVGDRGNYEQYF.

This clone was recorded once. CDR3 amino acids: CASSFRTRSSYEQYF. The CDR3 nucleotides are TGTGCCAGCAGCTTTCGGACTAGAAGCTCCTACGAGCAGTACTTC. This chain links TRBV7-2 with TRBJ2-7; TRBD2 agrees at 7 bases. V gave up 3 bases and J gave up 0 bases; unmatched junction bases: 5. CDR3 length: 15 amino acids. Germline CDR1 is SGHTA and CDR2 is FQGNSA. The whole variable domain, remainder taken from reference TRBV7-2 and TRBJ2-7, is GAGVSQSPSNKVTEKGKDVELRCDPISGHTALYWYRQSLGQGLEFLIYFQGNSAPDKSGLPSDRFSAERTGGSVSTLTIQRTQQEDSAVYLCASSFRTRSSYEQYFGPGTRLTVT.

V gene TRBV14 combines with J gene TRBJ1-1; tentative D call: TRBD1 (6 bases). The germline gives CDR1 SGHDN, CDR2 FVKESK. Trimming shortened V by 4 bases and J by 4 bases, and 10 bases separated the two germline ends. The length of the CDR3 is 13 residues. The DNA for the CDR3 is TGTGCCAGCAGCCCCCCAGGGGCCACTGAAGCTTTCTTT. It encodes CASSPPGATEAFF.

On this clone itself: Distinct nucleotide sequences in the sample also encode this CDR3. This rearrangement joins TRBV2 to TRBJ2-5; possibly TRBD1 for D (5 bases). The V gene lost 6 bases and the J gene lost 4 bases, with 9 bases spanning the gap. Germline CDR1 and CDR2: SNHLY and FYNNEI. This CDR3 is 12 amino acids long. The CDR3 DNA is TGTGCCAGCAGCCTAAGGGGAGAGACCCAGTACTTC. Translated: CASSLRGETQYF.

The rearrangement links TRBV6-6 to TRBJ2-1; TRBD1 matches 9 bases. Germline trimming cut 3 bases from V and 7 bases from J; bases unmatched to any gene: 4. This CDR3 contains 14 residues. CDR1 is MNHNY and CDR2 is SVGAGI in the germline V gene (reference sequence). The CDR3 is CASSYDRGYNEQFF. The CDR3 nucleotides are TGTGCCAGCAGTTATGACAGGGGGTATAATGAGCAGTTCTTC.

The chain joins TRBV10-3 to TRBJ2-5; 10 nucleotides align to TRBD1. Germline loops: CDR1 ENHRY, CDR2 SYGVKD. The CDR3 covers 15 residues. J gave up 5 bases and V 4 bases, and 7 bases lay outside the gene matches. The CDR3 nucleotides are TGTGCCATCAGTGTGAGGGACAGGGGTAGGGAGACCCAGTACTTC. It codes for CAISVRDRGRETQYF.

The V and J genes are TRBV2 and TRBJ2-2, with 9 bases lining up with TRBD2. The V gene's germline CDR1 is SNHLY and CDR2 FYNNEI. The CDR3 is 15 amino acids. V was clipped by 6 bases and J by 5 bases; unmatched bases: 7. The CDR3: CASSVLAGRTGELFF. Written as DNA, the CDR3 is TGTGCCAGCAGCGTCCTAGCGGGAAGGACCGGGGAGCTGTTTTTT.

CDR3 in amino acids: CASSPDRETHEQYF. The CDR3 DNA is TGTGCCAGCAGCCCCGACAGGGAAACGCACGAGCAGTACTTC. The chain carries TRBV6-6 and TRBJ2-7; 7 bases fit TRBD1. Germline lookup yields CDR1 MNHNY and CDR2 SVGAGI (reference sequence). This CDR3 has 14 amino acids. V lost 6 bases to trimming and J lost 5 bases; unmatched junction nucleotides: 10.

This clone was seen more than once but under ten times. This rearrangement joins TRBV28 to TRBJ2-5; TRBD2 matches at 10 bases. V shed 4 bases and J 5 bases; nucleotides not matched to a gene: 4. This CDR3 region has 14 residues. CDR1 MDHEN and CDR2 SYDVKM come from the germline V gene. The CDR3 DNA follows: TGTGCCAGCAGTTCTAGCGGGAGCGGGGAGACCCAGTACTTC. As protein: CASSSSGSGETQYF. The whole variable domain, filled in from reference TRBV28 and TRBJ2-5, reads DVKVTQSSRYLVKRTGEKVFLECVQDMDHENMFWYRQDPGLGLRLIYFSYDVKMKEKGDIPEGYSVSREKKERFSLILESASTNQTSMYLCASSSSGSGETQYFGPGTRLLVL.

The rearrangement links TRBV3-1 (or the pseudogene TRBV3-2) to TRBJ1-2; TRBD1 is a possible D gene (6 bases). CDR1 is LGHDT and CDR2 is YNNKEL in the germline V gene (reference sequence). V was cut by 1 base and J by 6 bases, with 9 bases left in between. CDR3 length equals 13 residues. CDR3 coding DNA: TGTGCCAGCAGCCAAGCGGCAGGGGATGGCTACACCTTC. Encoded protein: CASSQAAGDGYTF.

This clone was observed once. This sequence joins TRBV7-2 and TRBJ1-4; 7 bases are shared with TRBD1. The ends lost 5 bases at V and 2 bases at J; junction bases unmatched: 5. The germline V gene encodes CDR1 SGHTA and CDR2 FQGNSA. CDR3 size: 15 residues. CDR3 in amino acids: CASSRRGPTNEKLFF. The CDR3 DNA reads as TGTGCCAGCAGCCGGAGGGGGCCCACTAATGAAAAACTGTTTTTT.

This clone was counted only a few times. This chain joins TRBV28 and TRBJ2-2; 7 nucleotides agree with TRBD1. Germline CDR1 and CDR2: MDHEN and SYDVKM. Trimming took 6 bases from V and 5 from J; bases not matched to a gene: 3. CDR3 length: 13 amino acids. The CDR3 region is CASRKQGTGELFF. CDR3 in DNA: TGTGCCAGCAGAAAACAGGGGACCGGGGAGCTGTTTTTT.

The V and J genes are TRBV6-5 and TRBJ1-3, with D possibly TRBD1 on 6 matching bases. Germline CDR1 reads MNHEY; CDR2 reads SVGAGI. The CDR3 runs to 15 residues. V dropped 5 bases and J dropped 0 bases, with 11 bases sitting between them. The CDR3 sequence: CASSPRTDSGNTIYF. CDR3 nucleotides: TGTGCCAGCAGTCCCCGGACAGACTCTGGAAACACCATATATTTT.

The V and J genes are TRBV18 and TRBJ1-1; no reliable D call. The germline V gene encodes CDR1 KGHSH and CDR2 LQKENI. Trimming shortened V by 2 bases and J by 1 base, and 14 bases separated the two germline ends. This CDR3 spans 16 amino acids. CDR3 nucleotide sequence: TGTGCCAGCTCACCAGACGTGCTAGGTGGGAACACTGAAGCTTTCTTT. Translated, it gives CASSPDVLGGNTEAFF. Based on the CDR3 plus reference TRBV18 and TRBJ1-1, the full variable domain is NAGVMQNPRHLVRRRGQEARLRCSPMKGHSHVYWYRQLPEEGLKFMVYLQKENIIDESGMPKERFSAEFPKEGPSILRIQQVVRGDSAAYFCASSPDVLGGNTEAFFGQGTRLTVV.

The rearrangement links TRBV12-3 or TRBV12-4 to TRBJ2-1; D is unclear. The CDR3 extends over 12 amino acids. V lost 7 bases and J 5 bases, leaving 9 bases between the germline ends. The CDR3: CASTQLDNEQFF. CDR3 DNA: TGTGCCAGCACCCAACTGGACAATGAGCAGTTCTTC.

In this sample, this clone turned up a few times. J is TRBJ2-1 and V is TRBV3-1 (or the pseudogene TRBV3-2); tentative D call: TRBD1 (5 bases). In germline, CDR1 is LGHDT, CDR2 YNNKEL (reference sequence). V gave up 4 bases and J gave up 9 bases, with 10 bases separating them. CDR3 length equals 12 residues. As DNA, the CDR3 is TGTGCCAGCAGCCCGAGTAGGGGTGAGCAGTTCTTC. This codes for CASSPSRGEQFF.

This clone was seen a few times. This rearrangement joins TRBV2 to TRBJ2-7; 13 bases fit TRBD2. Germline V gene data show CDR1 as SNHLY and CDR2 as FYNNEI. Unmatched junction bases numbered 13, after V lost 5 bases and J lost 3 bases. The CDR3 contains 18 residues. The CDR3 DNA reads TGTGCCAGCAGTAACGACGTGGGACTAGCGGGACAGATCTACGAGCAGTACTTC. It encodes CASSNDVGLAGQIYEQYF.

V gene TRBV28 combines with J gene TRBJ2-1; a weak D match, TRBD1 (6 bases). This CDR3 has 17 amino acids. The germline V gene has CDR1 MDHEN and CDR2 SYDVKM. V lost 6 bases to trimming and J lost 0 bases, with 18 bases between them. CDR3 residues: CASSRARTAHSYNEQFF. The CDR3 DNA sequence: TGTGCCAGCAGCCGTGCGAGGACAGCCCACTCCTACAATGAGCAGTTCTTC. Looking up the rest from reference TRBV28 and TRBJ2-1 gives the full variable domain: DVKVTQSSRYLVKRTGEKVFLECVQDMDHENMFWYRQDPGLGLRLIYFSYDVKMKEKGDIPEGYSVSREKKERFSLILESASTNQTSMYLCASSRARTAHSYNEQFFGPGTRLTVL.

The V and J genes are TRBV6-5 and TRBJ1-5; D is perhaps TRBD1 (5 bases). Looked up from germline, CDR1 is MNHEY and CDR2 is SVGAGI. Trimming removed 6 bases from V and 7 bases from J, with 19 bases in between. This CDR3 comprises 15 residues. The CDR3 sequence: CASSANGGNGQPQHF. Here the CDR3 DNA reads TGTGCCAGCAGCGCGAACGGGGGTAACGGGCAGCCCCAGCATTTT.